The next 22 T cell receptor beta chains were all read from a single sample in a study of control samples from healthy donors and cancer patients. Using immunoSEQ multiplex PCR, the repertoire was profiled, and TCRdb retains in-frame clones only, with some absent. The sample holds tens of thousands of clones, 91% seen once. Material: blood. The origin of the receptors is a man aged 25-40 years in good health.

CDR3 sequence reads: CSVESQDSAYEQYF. The DNA of the CDR3 is TGCAGCGTTGAATCTCAGGACAGTGCCTACGAGCAGTACTTC. The chain joins TRBV29-1 to TRBJ2-7; possibly TRBD1 for D (6 bases). The germline gives CDR1 SQVTM, CDR2 ANQGSEA. Trimming shortened V by 2 bases and J by 2 bases, and 13 bases separated the two germline ends. The CDR3 runs to 14 residues.

This chain joins TRBV2 and TRBJ1-1; tentatively, D is TRBD1 (6 bases). Between the trimmed V and J ends, which lost 4 bases and 1 base, there was a span of 16 bases. CDR1 and CDR2 from the germline V gene are SNHLY and FYNNEI. The CDR3 spans 16 residues. The CDR3 loop is CASSGGRGLGNTEAFF. The DNA for the CDR3 is TGTGCCAGCAGTGGGGGCAGGGGCCTCGGGAACACTGAAGCTTTCTTT.

V gene TRBV9 combines with J gene TRBJ1-2; D gene uncertain. V was trimmed by 0 bases and J by 4 bases, leaving 13 bases between them. The V gene's germline CDR1 is SGDLS and CDR2 YYNGEE. The CDR3 has 15 residues. The CDR3 spells CASSVATHSPYGYTF. Written as DNA, the CDR3 is TGTGCCAGCAGCGTAGCTACTCATTCCCCCTATGGCTACACCTTC.

V gene TRBV13 combines with J gene TRBJ2-3, with D unclear. Germline CDR1 PRHDT, CDR2 FYEKMQ (reference sequence). Trimming pared 5 bases from V and 0 bases from J, leaving 9 bases between. The CDR3 runs 14 residues. CDR3 sequence reads: CASSGYTSTDTQYF. The CDR3 DNA sequence: TGTGCCAGCAGCGGATATACTAGCACAGATACGCAGTATTTT.

This clone was seen a single time. The chain recombines TRBV29-1 with TRBJ2-5, with a weak D call TRBD2 (6 bases). Germline V gene data show CDR1 as SQVTM and CDR2 as ANQGSEA. Trimming pared 7 bases from V and 3 bases from J, leaving 15 bases between. The length of the CDR3 is 13 residues. As DNA, the CDR3 is TGCAGCGCTTCCAGGGACTTCGAAGAGACCCAGTACTTC. Its translation: CSASRDFEETQYF. Supplemented by reference TRBV29-1 and TRBJ2-5, the full variable domain reads SAVISQKPSRDICQRGTSLTIQCQVDSQVTMMFWYRQQPGQSLTLIATANQGSEATYESGFVIDKFPISRPNLTFSTLTVSNMSPEDSSIYLCSASRDFEETQYFGPGTRLLVL.

The rearrangement links TRBV10-3 to TRBJ2-3; the match to TRBD2 covers 9 bases. Germline CDR1 ENHRY, CDR2 SYGVKD. The junction had 7 bases not matched to a gene; V was cut back by 11 bases and J by 4 bases. CDR3 length: 13 amino acids. The CDR3 nucleotides read TGTGCCGTCCGGTCTAGCGGGGCAGATACGCAGTATTTT. Its translation: CAVRSSGADTQYF.

The V and J genes are TRBV7-6 and TRBJ1-3; D perhaps matches TRBD1 (6 bases). Germline V gives CDR1 SGHVS, CDR2 FNYEAQ. CDR3 length: 15 amino acids. V was cut by 1 base and J by 4 bases, with 11 bases left in between. In DNA form, the CDR3 reads TGTGCCAGCAGCTTAGATACAGGGACAGGAAACACCATATATTTT. It yields the protein CASSLDTGTGNTIYF.

The V and J genes are TRBV6-5 and TRBJ2-7, with D unresolved. The CDR3 extends over 16 amino acids. V was shortened by 0 bases and J by 2 bases, with 14 bases between the two germline ends. The germline gives CDR1 MNHEY, CDR2 SVGAGI. CDR3 amino acids: CASSYSIPPVTYEQYF. CDR3 coding DNA: TGTGCCAGCAGTTACTCGATACCGCCGGTTACCTACGAGCAGTACTTC.

The chain carries TRBV19 and TRBJ2-3, with 8 nucleotides matching TRBD2. The CDR3 length is 14 residues. V shed 5 bases, J shed 4 bases, and the junction held 5 bases outside the gene matches. Germline V gene lookup returns CDR1 LNHDA and CDR2 SQIVND (reference sequence). CDR3 DNA sequence: TGTGCCAGTAGTTCCGGGACTAGATCAGATACGCAGTATTTT. Translated, it gives CASSSGTRSDTQYF.

The sample holds a few counts of this clone. The J gene is TRBJ2-7, the V gene TRBV27; D may match TRBD1 or TRBD2 (5 bases each). Trimming pared 2 bases from V and 5 bases from J, leaving 16 bases between. Germline assignment: CDR1 MNHEY and CDR2 SMNVEV (reference sequence). CDR3 length equals 15 residues. The CDR3, as DNA: TGTGCCAGCAGTTTAGGGGGACGGTGGAACGACGAGCAGTACTTC. Translating it yields CASSLGGRWNDEQYF.

V usage is TRBV11-2 and J usage is TRBJ2-7; 8 positions match TRBD1. Losses at the gene ends were 5 bases for V and 2 bases for J; bases not matched to a gene: 11. The germline V gene encodes CDR1 SGHAT and CDR2 FQNNGV. The CDR3 totals 16 residues. CDR3 amino acids: CASSATPGQDPYEQYF. The CDR3 DNA reads as TGTGCCAGCAGCGCAACCCCGGGACAGGATCCCTACGAGCAGTACTTC.

This rearrangement joins TRBV5-1 to TRBJ1-2, with unresolved D. CDR3 length: 13 residues. Deletions cut 4 bases from V and 8 bases from J, with 15 bases between. In germline, CDR1 is SGHRS, CDR2 YFSETQ. The CDR3 here is CASSAPGGGGYTF. Here the CDR3 DNA reads TGCGCCAGCAGCGCCCCGGGAGGCGGGGGCTACACCTTC. The entire variable domain, with the rest obtained from reference TRBV5-1 and TRBJ1-2, is as follows: KAGVTQTPRYLIKTRGQQVTLSCSPISGHRSVSWYQQTPGQGLQFLFEYFSETQRNKGNFPGRFSGRQFSNSRSEMNVSTLELGDSALYLCASSAPGGGGYTFGSGTRLTVV.

This chain links TRBV5-1 with TRBJ2-7; 15 positions agree with TRBD2. This CDR3 spans 16 amino acids. Germline trimming cut 6 bases from V and 2 bases from J; bases unmatched to any gene: 6. Germline V gives CDR1 SGHRS, CDR2 YFSETQ. The CDR3, as DNA: TGCGCCAGCAAAGGGACTAGCGGGAGGCTCGCCTACGAGCAGTACTTC. Translation: CASKGTSGRLAYEQYF.

J is TRBJ2-7 and V is TRBV30; D is uncertain. Per the germline V gene, CDR1 is GTSNPN and CDR2 is SVGIG (reference sequence). The CDR3 is 12 residues long. V dropped 2 bases and J dropped 3 bases, with 8 bases sitting between them. The CDR3 protein is CAWSTRVYEQYF. CDR3 DNA sequence: TGTGCCTGGAGTACTCGGGTCTACGAGCAGTACTTC.

J is TRBJ1-5 and V is TRBV7-9; 11 bases agree with TRBD1. CDR3 length: 15 amino acids. CDR1 and CDR2 from the germline V gene are SEHNR and FQNEAQ (reference sequence). V lost 1 base to trimming and J lost 5 bases; unmatched junction nucleotides: 1. The CDR3 loop is CASSLGTGGDQPQHF. The CDR3 region has the DNA TGTGCCAGCAGCTTAGGGACAGGGGGCGATCAGCCCCAGCATTTT.

The chain is built from TRBV7-8 and TRBJ1-2, with 10 bases that match TRBD1. Trimming at V came to 5 bases and at J to 4 bases, leaving 7 bases not matched to a gene. Germline V gene data show CDR1 as SGHVS and CDR2 as FQNEAQ. This CDR3 is built from 15 residues. This chain's CDR3 is CASSPGRDRGYGYTF. The CDR3 nucleotides are TGTGCCAGCAGCCCAGGCCGGGACAGGGGCTATGGCTACACCTTC. Full variable domain (rest looked up from reference TRBV7-8 and TRBJ1-2): GAGVSQSPRYKVAKRGQDVALRCDPISGHVSLFWYQQALGQGPEFLTYFQNEAQLDKSGLPSDRFFAERPEGSVSTLKIQRTQQEDSAVYLCASSPGRDRGYGYTFGSGTRLTVV.

The rearrangement links TRBV5-1 to TRBJ2-1; D gene unclear. Trimming shortened V by 0 bases and J by 8 bases, and 12 bases separated the two germline ends. CDR1 and CDR2 (germline): SGHRS, YFSETQ. This CDR3 spans 14 amino acids. CDR3 in amino acids: CASSLGAQVHEQFF. The CDR3 DNA sequence: TGCGCCAGCAGCTTGGGGGCGCAGGTCCATGAGCAGTTCTTC.

The chain carries TRBV6-1 and TRBJ2-1; 7 nucleotides line up with TRBD1. Per the germline V gene, CDR1 is MNHNS and CDR2 is SASEGT. The CDR3 is made up of 14 amino acids. V trimming: 0 bases; J trimming: 5 bases; junction bases outside the gene matches: 1. In nucleotides, the CDR3 is TGTGCCAGCAGTGAAGCGGGACAGCACAATGAGCAGTTCTTC. This sequence encodes CASSEAGQHNEQFF.

This clone was counted a single time. The J gene is TRBJ1-6, the V gene TRBV9; no clear D gene. CDR1 and CDR2 from the germline V gene are SGDLS and YYNGEE. Trimming stripped 0 bases from V and 5 bases from J, with 12 bases between. The length of the CDR3 is 16 residues. Here the CDR3 DNA reads TGTGCCAGCAGCGTAGCTAGGAATTCGAATAATTCACCCCTCCACTTT. Encoded protein: CASSVARNSNNSPLHF.

The gene calls are TRBV10-3 and TRBJ2-7; 7 bases match TRBD2. With 10 bases clipped from V and 6 bases from J, the junction kept 15 bases outside the gene matches. The CDR3 covers 14 residues. The germline V gene has CDR1 ENHRY and CDR2 SYGVKD. This chain's CDR3 is CATSGVGGSGEQYF. The CDR3 nucleotides are TGTGCCACTTCGGGGGTGGGAGGGAGTGGCGAGCAGTACTTC.

J is TRBJ1-2 and V is TRBV27; D unresolved. Germline CDR1 reads MNHEY; CDR2 reads SMNVEV (reference sequence). The CDR3 is made up of 15 amino acids. Trimming removed 2 bases from V and 0 bases from J, with 10 bases in between. CDR3 sequence (DNA): TGTGCCAGCAGTTTAATTGGCGGATCTAACTATGGCTACACCTTC. This translates into CASSLIGGSNYGYTF.

The chain joins TRBV2 to TRBJ1-5; D is undetermined. V shed 3 bases and J shed 1 base, with 7 bases lying between them. CDR3 length equals 14 residues. Germline-derived CDR1 and CDR2 are SNHLY and FYNNEI. In nucleotides, the CDR3 is TGTGCCAGCAGTGAGGCAATCAGCAATCAGCCCCAGCATTTT. Translating it yields CASSEAISNQPQHF.